This record covers a single T cell receptor (beta chain). This entry is derived from a study of blood T cell repertoires in COVID-19. About the study: Acute and convalescent COVID-19 specimens originated in the United States, Italy and Spain. Nucleic acid was either cDNA or gDNA, and it came from T cells, B-cell-depleted T cells, or PBMCs.

The V segment lost 3 bases and the J segment 4 bases; nucleotides outside the gene matches: 11. Germline assignment: CDR1 SGHNT and CDR2 YYREEE (reference sequence). The CDR3 is made up of 16 amino acids. Original processing methods: How many nucleated cells were present was estimated from reference gene primer amplification. Sequencing used immunoSEQ multiplex PCR; TCRdb keeps in-frame clones, though not all of them. The V and J calls and clone size are taken from that table; D and trimming were inferred from the DNA. Here the sample spans 98,000 or so clones, about 80% being singletons. The TCR was taken from an older woman with acute or convalescent COVID-19. The sample comprised peripheral blood. V gene TRBV5-4 combines with J gene TRBJ2-5; 8 nucleotides agree with TRBD2. The CDR3 DNA is TGTGCCAGCAGCTATACGGGACTAGTGCGCCCAGAGACCCAGTACTTC. Protein product: CASSYTGLVRPETQYF.